This section outlines one T cell receptor beta chain sequence together with its context. These data come from a study of T cell responses to AZD1222 COVID-19 vaccine. About the research overall: Pooled together were second doses at about 4 or about 12 weeks.

Trimming cost V 3 bases and J 2 bases, with 11 bases left between them. The CDR3 loop spans 15 amino acids. CDR1 and CDR2 from the germline V gene are MDHEN and SYDVKM. Method: immunoSEQ multiplex PCR; TCRdb's copy keeps in-frame clones and lacks some. The sample shows more than 95,000 clones, around nine tenths of them seen only once. The gene calls are TRBV28 and TRBJ1-5; D gene ambiguous. The origin of this receptor is an adult in good health. This specimen was peripheral blood, taken on day 0 of AZD1222 vaccination. The CDR3 DNA reads TGTGCCAGCAGTTTCGGCACGGCGGGCAATCAGCCCCAGCATTTT. Its protein is CASSFGTAGNQPQHF.